The 14 T cell receptor beta chains below all came from one sample that was sequenced in a study of T-cell memory formation after mild COVID-19. One entry per CDR3 protein results from TCRdb running MiXCR on the 5' RACE reads. The profile shows 350,000 to 450,000 distinct CDR3 sequences, 14% of them singletons. The sequenced material came from PBMCs or a T cell subset sorted from them (not recorded which). All receptors derive from a man between 18 and 35 years old who had mild COVID-19 (a few samples of this study predate the infection). Cell type and time point are not known.

This clonotype occurred a few times. This CDR3 is CASSQDLARGHEQFF. CDR3 DNA: TGTGCCAGCAGCCAAGATCTGGCCAGGGGCCATGAGCAGTTCTTC. This chain links TRBV3-1 with TRBJ2-1; D possibly corresponds to TRBD1 (6 bases). The CDR3 sequence is 15 residues long. Trimming took 0 bases from V and 8 from J, leaving 14 bases between them. Germline lookup yields CDR1 LGHDT and CDR2 YNNKEL (reference sequence).

This clonotype was counted only a few times. V is TRBV20-1 and J is TRBJ1-1; D remains ambiguous. V dropped 0 bases and J dropped 1 base, with 18 bases sitting between them. The CDR3 extends over 17 amino acids. CDR1 and CDR2 from the germline V gene are DFQATT and SNEGSKA (reference sequence). The CDR3 loop reads CSARDRGGRPWNTEAFF. The CDR3 nucleotides read TGCAGTGCTAGAGATCGAGGTGGCAGGCCTTGGAACACTGAAGCTTTCTTT.

V gene TRBV7-8 combines with J gene TRBJ1-6; 8 bases match TRBD1. There are 14 residues in the CDR3. The V and J ends lost 5 bases and 7 bases, in that order; junction bases with no gene match: 4. Germline CDR1 SGHVS, CDR2 FQNEAQ. CDR3 nucleotide sequence: TGTGCCAGCAGCCCCCGGACAGGGAATTCACCCCTCCACTTT. Translation gives CASSPRTGNSPLHF.

This clonotype was picked up a small number of times. The V call is TRBV29-1, the J call TRBJ2-7; D gene ambiguous. Germline V gene lookup returns CDR1 SQVTM and CDR2 ANQGSEA. This CDR3 spans 12 amino acids. Trimming cost V 0 bases and J 2 bases, with 5 bases left between them. The CDR3, as DNA: TGCAGCGTTGAAGACGGGCCCTACGAGCAGTACTTC. Residues: CSVEDGPYEQYF.

This clonotype was found a few times. The chain combines TRBV5-5 with TRBJ1-5; D call uncertain. CDR3 length: 15 amino acids. V was pared by 0 bases and J by 0 bases, with 7 bases between. Germline CDR1 SGHKS, CDR2 YYEKEE (reference sequence). The CDR3, as DNA: TGTGCCAGCAGCTTGGAGCATAATAGCAATCAGCCCCAGCATTTT. Its protein is CASSLEHNSNQPQHF.

CDR3 sequence: CASSLAGNTQYF. The CDR3 DNA sequence: TGTGCCAGCAGCTTGGCCGGAAATACGCAGTATTTT. V and J are TRBV5-4 and TRBJ2-3; D uncertain. The V end lost 0 bases, the J end lost 7 bases, and 6 bases lay between the germline ends. The germline V gene encodes CDR1 SGHNT and CDR2 YYREEE (reference sequence). This CDR3 is 12 amino acids long.

This clonotype was observed a handful of times. The chain is built from TRBV20-1 and TRBJ2-7; TRBD1 matches at 8 bases. CDR1 DFQATT and CDR2 SNEGSKA come from the germline V gene (reference sequence). V trimming: 6 bases; J trimming: 5 bases; junction bases outside the gene matches: 3. This CDR3 has 11 residues. CDR3 in DNA: TGCAGTGCACAGGGGGATGACGAGCAGTACTTC. Amino acids: CSAQGDDEQYF.

This rearrangement joins TRBV9 to TRBJ1-2, with D possibly TRBD1 on 5 matching bases. CDR1 and CDR2 (germline): SGDLS, YYNGEE. CDR3 length: 16 amino acids. V shed 4 bases and J shed 3 bases, with 19 bases lying between them. The CDR3 sequence is CASSTQVREGDYGYTF. CDR3 DNA: TGTGCCAGCAGCACCCAAGTCAGGGAGGGAGACTATGGCTACACCTTC. The full variable domain, completed using reference TRBV9 and TRBJ1-2, is DSGVTQTPKHLITATGQRVTLRCSPRSGDLSVYWYQQSLDQGLQFLIQYYNGEERAKGNILERFSAQQFPDLHSELNLSSLELGDSALYFCASSTQVREGDYGYTFGSGTRLTVV.

This clonotype was picked up many times. At one end, the junction sequence differs from germline, possibly due to a read error. This chain connects TRBV12-3 or TRBV12-4 to TRBJ1-1; D call uncertain. This CDR3 has 14 amino acids. The CDR3 protein is CASSPRRMNTEAFF. The CDR3 DNA reads TGCGCCAGCAGCCCCCGGAGAATGAACACTGAAGCTTTCTTT.

The rearrangement links TRBV6-2 or TRBV6-3 to TRBJ2-5; D might be TRBD2 (5 bases). Trimming removed 5 bases from V and 2 bases from J, with 15 bases in between. Per germline, CDR1 MNHEY and CDR2 SVGEGT. This CDR3 comprises 15 residues. The CDR3 DNA follows: TGTGCCAGCAGTGCCTGGTGGAGCGGTCAAGAGACCCAGTACTTC. As protein: CASSAWWSGQETQYF.

The table lists this clonotype with a few counts. V gene TRBV20-1 combines with J gene TRBJ1-5; no firm D call. The CDR3 has 12 amino acids. V lost 4 bases and J 2 bases, leaving 6 bases between the germline ends. Germline V gene data show CDR1 as DFQATT and CDR2 as SNEGSKA (reference sequence). The CDR3 loop reads CSAKGRNQPQHF. CDR3 sequence (DNA): TGCAGTGCTAAGGGTCGCAATCAGCCCCAGCATTTT.

The rearrangement uses TRBV30 and TRBJ2-3, with D hard to call. Germline values: CDR1 GTSNPN, CDR2 SVGIG (reference sequence). Between the trimmed V and J ends, which lost 0 bases and 4 bases, there was a span of 5 bases. The CDR3 loop spans 12 amino acids. Here the CDR3 reads CAWSVTADTQYF. CDR3 DNA sequence: TGTGCCTGGAGTGTAACGGCAGATACGCAGTATTTT.

In this sample, this clonotype turned up many times. The chain combines TRBV2 with TRBJ2-2, with D possibly called TRBD1 or TRBD2 (5 bases each). The CDR3 totals 14 residues. V was trimmed by 6 bases and J by 2 bases, leaving 10 bases between them. Germline loops: CDR1 SNHLY, CDR2 FYNNEI. This CDR3 is CASSRERNTGELFF. CDR3 sequence (DNA): TGTGCCAGCAGCAGGGAGAGAAACACCGGGGAGCTGTTTTTT.

This clonotype has more than one count but fewer than ten. The genes are TRBV27 and TRBJ2-2, with a possible D match to TRBD1 (5 bases). Per germline, CDR1 MNHEY and CDR2 SMNVEV (reference sequence). The V end lost 5 bases, the J end lost 1 base, and 11 bases lay between the germline ends. The CDR3 covers 15 residues. The CDR3: CASSPEQGNTGELFF. The CDR3 DNA is TGTGCCAGCAGTCCCGAGCAGGGGAACACCGGGGAGCTGTTTTTT.